This T cell receptor beta chain was observed in a study of blood T cell repertoires in COVID-19. Study-wide context: The United States, Italy and Spain were the sources of the acute and convalescent COVID-19 samples.

CDR1 SGDLS and CDR2 YYNGEE come from the germline V gene. The CDR3 runs to 18 residues. The V gene end was trimmed by 4 bases and the J gene end by 0 bases; junction bases not matched to a gene: 12. The repertoire was sequenced with immunoSEQ multiplex PCR; TCRdb's copy has only in-frame clones and lacks some. The sample has around 280,000 clones; around 85% are singletons. Participant ages covered roughly 18 to 89 years across about two dozen US areas. Which cohort a participant joined came from the clinical history participants gave. Cohort 3 donors were reported recovered after two negative PCRs, clearance, or symptom resolution.

The receptor was derived from a woman between 35 and 50 years old who had recovered from COVID-19. Sequenced input: PBMCs or T cells enriched from blood (not recorded which). V is TRBV9 and J is TRBJ2-3; 9 nucleotides agree with TRBD2. CDR3 in amino acids: CASSPRDSGRVSTDTQYF. The DNA of the CDR3 is TGTGCCAGCAGCCCCAGGGATAGCGGGAGAGTTAGCACAGATACGCAGTATTTT.